This entry describes one TCR beta chain. The antigen is unknown. Germline V gene sequence: CDR1 LGHNA, CDR2 YSLEER. V lost 4 bases to trimming and J lost 12 bases, with 21 bases between them. This CDR3 region has 14 residues. The sample originates from a study of T cell repertoires in cytomegalovirus infection. Background on the study: Public TCR beta signatures were indicative of both CMV infection and a matching HLA type.

Study-level results: CMV carriers having the relevant HLA were flagged by cumulative public TCR beta family frequency. The ex vivo response was dominated by HLA-C-restricted CMV-specific TCR beta clonotypes.

MiXCR, applied by TCRdb to the reads, yields one record per CDR3 protein. The table lists about 310,000 distinct CDR3 sequences, roughly 17% of them singletons. The TCR sequence derives from a human donor in good health (CMV status not recorded). Some clones in this sample may be carry-over from other donors' samples. Sequences were obtained from PBMCs. The J gene is TRBJ1-2, the V gene TRBV4-3, with D perhaps TRBD1 (5 bases). The CDR3 protein is CASSPQMLGTANTF. In DNA form, the CDR3 reads TGCGCCAGCAGCCCCCAGATGCTTGGGACCGCCAACACCTTC.